This T cell receptor (beta chain) was identified during a study of cytomegalovirus exposure and HLA in healthy donors. Primers included in the PCR were 60 Vbeta and 13 Jbeta primers. Sequenced by immunoSEQ multiplex PCR; TCRdb stores in-frame clones only, minus some. The sample includes 90,000 to 120,000 clones, 76% of them seen just once. The receptor was isolated from a man between 18 and 35 years old in good health and CMV-seronegative. Sequenced material: PBMCs.

This CDR3 reads CAIGASDPNEQFF. The CDR3 nucleotides are TGTGCCATCGGGGCTTCGGACCCAAACGAGCAGTTCTTC. The chain has TRBV10-3 and TRBJ2-1, with D possibly TRBD1 on 5 matching bases. The V gene's germline CDR1 is ENHRY and CDR2 SYGVKD. This CDR3 has 13 amino acids. The V and J ends lost 8 bases and 10 bases respectively, with 18 bases between them.